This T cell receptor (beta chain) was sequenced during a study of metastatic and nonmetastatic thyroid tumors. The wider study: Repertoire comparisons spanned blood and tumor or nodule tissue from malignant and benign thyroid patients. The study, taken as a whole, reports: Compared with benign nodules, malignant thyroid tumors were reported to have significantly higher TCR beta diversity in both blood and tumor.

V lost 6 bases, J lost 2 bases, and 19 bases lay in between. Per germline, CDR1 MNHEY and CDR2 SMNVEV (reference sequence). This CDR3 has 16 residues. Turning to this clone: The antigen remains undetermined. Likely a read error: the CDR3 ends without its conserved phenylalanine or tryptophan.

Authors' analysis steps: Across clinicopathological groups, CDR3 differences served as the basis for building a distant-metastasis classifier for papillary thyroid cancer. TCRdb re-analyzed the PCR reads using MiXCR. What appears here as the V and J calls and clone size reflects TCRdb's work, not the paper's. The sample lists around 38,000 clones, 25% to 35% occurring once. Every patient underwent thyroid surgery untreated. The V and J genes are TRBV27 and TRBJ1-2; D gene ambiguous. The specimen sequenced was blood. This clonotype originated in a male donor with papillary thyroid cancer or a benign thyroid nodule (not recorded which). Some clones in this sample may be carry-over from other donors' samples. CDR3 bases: TGTGCCAGCAGCTCCCGTCGCGCTGGGAAGAACTATGGCTACACCTCC. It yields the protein CASSSRRAGKNYGYTS.